The source of this TCR beta chain is a study of cytomegalovirus exposure and HLA in healthy donors. Notes on the study in general: While the bulk of TCR sequences proved rare, some public TCRs turned up in many donors. A classifier reportedly called cytomegalovirus status with high sensitivity and specificity. There were some V segments, including TRBV6-2 and TRBV6-3, excluded as indistinguishable.

The CDR3 sequence is 14 residues long. Trimming removed 0 bases at V and 3 bases at J, with 8 bases between. Germline CDR1 is LNHDA and CDR2 is SQIVND (reference sequence). As to this clone: The antigen is unknown.

The PCR used 60 Vbeta and 13 Jbeta primers. Sequencing was performed with immunoSEQ multiplex PCR; in TCRdb, only in-frame clones are kept and a portion is missing. The table shows 150,000 to 200,000 clones, with over 75% occurring only once. The sample was PBMCs. V and J are TRBV19 and TRBJ1-1; no reliable D call. This receptor was obtained from a female donor in good health and CMV-seronegative. The CDR3 spells CASSIEGRHTEAFF. CDR3 bases: TGTGCCAGTAGTATAGAGGGCAGGCACACTGAAGCTTTCTTT.